This is a list of T cell receptor beta chains from one sample in a study of T cells in Graves' hyperthyroidism and ophthalmopathy. TCRdb re-called the multiplex PCR reads with MiXCR, one entry per CDR3 protein. The top ten clones hold 35% to 50% of a sample with approximately 510,000 distinct CDR3 sequences, 46% of them seen once. Sequences were obtained from peripheral blood or thyroid tissue (not recorded which). All receptors come from an adult woman with Graves' disease, either hyperthyroidism or ophthalmopathy (not recorded which). CDR3s include the opening cysteine and the closing phenylalanine or tryptophan. D genes are given only for firm matches. Clone size is stated in some rows and not others, as once, few, many or a class when expanded.

CDR3 length: 15; V gene: TRBV20-1; clone size: -; D gene: -; J gene: TRBJ1-3; CDR3 protein: CSASLGTASGNTIYF; CDR3 DNA: TGCAGTGCTAGCTTGGGCACCGCCTCTGGAAACACCATATATTTT
CDR3 length: 14; V gene: TRBV6-5; clone size: -; D gene: -; J gene: TRBJ1-1; CDR3 protein: CASSLRQQDTEAFF; CDR3 DNA: TGTGCCAGCAGTCTAAGACAGCAGGACACTGAAGCTTTCTTT
CDR3 length: 14; V gene: TRBV7-2; clone size: few; D gene: TRBD2; J gene: TRBJ2-5; CDR3 protein: CASRRTSVQETQYF; CDR3 DNA: TGTGCCAGCAGACGGACTAGCGTACAAGAGACCCAGTACTTC
CDR3 length: 16; V gene: TRBV7-2; clone size: few; D gene: TRBD2; J gene: TRBJ2-3; CDR3 protein: CASSQLAGVGTDTQYF; CDR3 DNA: TGTGCCAGCAGCCAACTAGCGGGAGTCGGCACAGATACGCAGTATTTT
CDR3 length: 16; V gene: TRBV30; clone size: -; D gene: TRBD1; J gene: TRBJ2-7; CDR3 protein: CAWSPPGTGNSYEQYF; CDR3 DNA: TGTGCCTGGAGTCCGCCCGGGACAGGGAACTCCTACGAGCAGTACTTC
CDR3 length: 13; V gene: TRBV6-5; clone size: -; D gene: -; J gene: TRBJ2-3; CDR3 protein: CASSLPGTDTQYF; CDR3 DNA: TGTGCCAGCAGTCTCCCAGGCACAGATACGCAGTATTTT
CDR3 length: 14; V gene: TRBV10-3; clone size: many; D gene: TRBD1; J gene: TRBJ1-5; CDR3 protein: CAISADRVNQPQHF; CDR3 DNA: TGTGCCATCAGCGCCGACAGGGTTAATCAGCCCCAGCATTTT
CDR3 length: 12; V gene: TRBV20-1; clone size: many; D gene: -; J gene: TRBJ1-5; CDR3 protein: CSATERHQPQHF; CDR3 DNA: TGCAGTGCTACGGAGCGCCATCAGCCCCAGCATTTT
CDR3 length: 17; V gene: TRBV7-2; clone size: -; D gene: TRBD2; J gene: TRBJ2-1; CDR3 protein: CASSLSAGGWSYNEQFF; CDR3 DNA: TGTGCCAGCAGCTTATCGGCGGGAGGATGGTCCTACAATGAGCAGTTCTTC
CDR3 length: 16; V gene: TRBV9; clone size: -; D gene: TRBD2; J gene: TRBJ2-7; CDR3 protein: CASSPNTGLAGETLDF; CDR3 DNA: TGTGCCAGCAGCCCCAACACCGGACTAGCGGGAGAGACACTTGACTTC
CDR3 length: 14; V gene: TRBV7-9; clone size: -; D gene: TRBD1; J gene: TRBJ1-4; CDR3 protein: CASSSTGTTEKLFF; CDR3 DNA: TGTGCCAGCAGCTCGACAGGGACGACCGAAAAACTGTTTTTT
CDR3 length: 16; V gene: TRBV2; clone size: many; D gene: -; J gene: TRBJ1-4; CDR3 protein: CASSEINFATNEKLFF; CDR3 DNA: TGTGCCAGCAGTGAGATAAACTTTGCAACTAATGAAAAACTGTTTTTT